The 7 T cell receptor beta chains in this list originate from one sample, sequenced in a study of early T cells in non-severe SARS-CoV-2 infection. TCRdb re-derived calls from the 5' RACE reads in MiXCR, one entry per CDR3 protein. Here the sample spans about 63,000 distinct CDR3 sequences, 10% to 15% being singletons. The sample comprised whole blood. The receptors were gathered from an adult who was a healthcare worker with PCR-confirmed SARS-CoV-2 infection or an uninfected control (not recorded which).

The chain carries TRBV7-2 and TRBJ2-7; a possible D gene is TRBD1 (5 bases). The germline V and J ends were trimmed by 7 bases and 0 bases, with 13 bases remaining between them. Per the germline V gene, CDR1 is SGHTA and CDR2 is FQGNSA. This CDR3 region has 14 residues. CDR3 region: CASTRTPSSYEQYF. DNA for the CDR3: TGTGCCAGCACCCGGACACCGAGCTCCTACGAGCAGTACTTC.

V and J are TRBV12-3 or TRBV12-4 and TRBJ2-5; no clear D gene. The CDR3 has 10 amino acids. V was pared by 10 bases and J by 2 bases, with 5 bases between. This CDR3 is CATSQETQYF. The CDR3 bases are TGTGCCACCTCTCAAGAGACCCAGTACTTC.

There are many counts of this clonotype. The V gene is TRBV20-1, the J gene TRBJ1-5, with D possibly matching TRBD1 (5 bases). Germline V gene sequence: CDR1 DFQATT, CDR2 SNEGSKA (reference sequence). Trimming left V 4 bases short and J 0 bases short, with 16 bases between. The CDR3 loop spans 16 amino acids. This CDR3 is CSANNRDAYSNQPQHF. CDR3 sequence (DNA): TGCAGTGCTAACAACCGGGACGCTTATAGCAATCAGCCCCAGCATTTT.

Ten or more counts support this clonotype. V and J are TRBV10-3 and TRBJ2-5; TRBD2 aligns across 10 bases. This CDR3 spans 17 amino acids. The germline CDR1 and CDR2 sequences are ENHRY and SYGVKD. J lost 0 bases, V lost 0 bases, and 4 bases had no gene match. The CDR3 DNA reads TGTGCCATCAGTGAGTCGGCTAGCGGGGGCCACCAAGAGACCCAGTACTTC. Protein: CAISESASGGHQETQYF.

There are many counts of this clonotype. The CDR3, as DNA: TGTGCCCAAGGGGGAGCTAATATCTATGGCTACACCTTC. Translation: CAQGGANIYGYTF. The chain is built from TRBV2 and TRBJ1-2; a possible D gene is TRBD1 (6 bases). V was shortened by 11 bases and J by 4 bases, with 17 bases between the two germline ends. Germline CDR1 SNHLY, CDR2 FYNNEI. This CDR3 comprises 13 residues.

The rearrangement joins TRBV20-1 to TRBJ2-7, with D perhaps TRBD1 (5 bases). Trimming took off 6 bases at V and 2 bases at J, with 11 bases between the two ends. CDR3 size: 12 residues. Germline CDR1 and CDR2: DFQATT and SNEGSKA (reference sequence). In DNA, the CDR3 is TGCAGTGCCATAGAAGGGGCCTACGAGCAGTACTTC. This translates into CSAIEGAYEQYF.

Ten or more counts support this clonotype. This rearrangement joins TRBV11-2 to TRBJ1-5; 7 bases align to TRBD1. CDR3 length: 14 residues. The J segment lost 9 bases and the V segment lost 5 bases, leaving 10 bases of the junction unmatched. Germline-derived CDR1 and CDR2 are SGHAT and FQNNGV. The CDR3: CASSPGGTFGPQHF. The CDR3, as DNA: TGTGCCAGCAGCCCAGGGGGGACGTTCGGGCCCCAGCATTTT.